This T cell receptor (beta chain) was captured by sequencing in a study of blood T cell repertoires in COVID-19. Overall study context: Samples of COVID-19 (acute and convalescent) were obtained from the United States, Italy and Spain.

CDR1 and CDR2 from the germline V gene are MDHEN and SYDVKM. The V and J ends lost 2 bases and 4 bases, in that order; junction bases with no gene match: 12. This CDR3 spans 18 amino acids. Original analysis: Reference gene primer amplification gave estimated nucleated cell counts. Method: immunoSEQ multiplex PCR; TCRdb's copy keeps in-frame clones and lacks some. V, J and clone size were drawn from that table, and D and trimming were deduced from the DNA. The data show fewer than 200,000 clones, 65% to 85% seen once. Clinical history as reported by participants underpinned cohort assignment. The receptor was derived from a woman between 45 and 60 years old in a cohort exposed to, infected with or recovered from COVID-19 (not recorded which). The V call is TRBV28, the J call TRBJ2-2, with TRBD1 identical over 8 bases. The sequencing sample was made of PBMCs or T cells enriched from blood (not recorded which). The CDR3 DNA follows: TGTGCCAGCAGTTTAGGACAGGGCAATTATATAGTCACCGGGGAGCTGTTTTTT. This translates into CASSLGQGNYIVTGELFF.